This is a list of T cell receptor beta chains from one sample in a study of OX40 agonist ivuxolimab in advanced cancers. Sequencing was performed with immunoSEQ multiplex PCR; in TCRdb, only in-frame clones are kept and a portion is missing. The profile shows about 19,000 clones, roughly nine tenths of them singletons. The source material was CD4+ or CD8+ T cells sorted from blood, sampled in a trial of the OX40 agonist ivuxolimab. Receptors were obtained from an adult with an advanced solid tumor such as melanoma, head and neck, liver or kidney cancer. Each CDR3 is given with its conserved first and last residue. Fields, in order: CDR3 protein, J gene, CDR3 length, clone size, V gene. Part of the rows lack a size; the others show once, few, many or a class for expanded clones.

cdr3_aa: CSGGGVGAGELFF
j_call: TRBJ2-2
cdr3_length: 13
clone_size: .
v_call: TRBV29-1

cdr3_aa: CASSLDPSGPREQYF
j_call: TRBJ2-7
cdr3_length: 15
clone_size: .
v_call: TRBV7-2

cdr3_aa: CASSLVLAGPTGTQYF
j_call: TRBJ2-5
cdr3_length: 16
clone_size: once
v_call: TRBV7-9

cdr3_aa: CASSPGAGFTGELFF
j_call: TRBJ2-2
cdr3_length: 15
clone_size: few
v_call: TRBV7-9

cdr3_aa: CASSLEASSGRAHYEQYF
j_call: .
cdr3_length: 18
clone_size: .
v_call: TRBV5-1

cdr3_aa: CASSQDSGTGNTEAFF
j_call: TRBJ1-1
cdr3_length: 16
clone_size: once
v_call: TRBV7-9

cdr3_aa: CASSLDVSGANVLTF
j_call: TRBJ2-6
cdr3_length: 15
clone_size: .
v_call: TRBV7-9

cdr3_aa: CAISESAGAIQANYGYTF
j_call: TRBJ1-2
cdr3_length: 18
clone_size: .
v_call: TRBV10-3

cdr3_aa: CASSSGDRPNTEAFF
j_call: TRBJ1-1
cdr3_length: 15
clone_size: .
v_call: TRBV9

cdr3_aa: CASSPPGTPNLQFF
j_call: TRBJ2-1
cdr3_length: 14
clone_size: .
v_call: TRBV6-5

cdr3_aa: CASSVNRGGNEQFF
j_call: TRBJ2-1
cdr3_length: 14
clone_size: .
v_call: TRBV6-4

cdr3_aa: CASTNPGQGNTEAFF
j_call: TRBJ1-1
cdr3_length: 15
clone_size: .
v_call: TRBV6-6

cdr3_aa: CASSLVGTAEAFF
j_call: TRBJ1-1
cdr3_length: 13
clone_size: .
v_call: TRBV27

cdr3_aa: CASSGLAGGLGELFF
j_call: TRBJ2-2
cdr3_length: 15
clone_size: .
v_call: TRBV2

cdr3_aa: CASSYFGFGYEQYF
j_call: TRBJ2-7
cdr3_length: 14
clone_size: medium-sized
v_call: TRBV6-5

cdr3_aa: CASSLNGYPEQYF
j_call: TRBJ2-7
cdr3_length: 13
clone_size: .
v_call: TRBV6-5

cdr3_aa: CASSVGGNSSPLHF
j_call: TRBJ1-6
cdr3_length: 14
clone_size: .
v_call: TRBV9

cdr3_aa: CASSTSMGADTEAFF
j_call: TRBJ1-1
cdr3_length: 15
clone_size: .
v_call: TRBV19

cdr3_aa: CAWSVISGGKYEQYF
j_call: .
cdr3_length: 15
clone_size: .
v_call: TRBV30

cdr3_aa: CATSRASFTSEQFF
j_call: TRBJ2-1
cdr3_length: 14
clone_size: .
v_call: TRBV15

cdr3_aa: CASSLGDRGRGVETQYF
j_call: TRBJ2-5
cdr3_length: 17
clone_size: .
v_call: TRBV5-1

cdr3_aa: CASSVGQGGTDTQYF
j_call: TRBJ2-3
cdr3_length: 15
clone_size: .
v_call: TRBV9

cdr3_aa: CASSFAWANYGYTF
j_call: TRBJ1-2
cdr3_length: 14
clone_size: .
v_call: TRBV7-2

cdr3_aa: CASSRGQGSSGNTIYF
j_call: TRBJ1-3
cdr3_length: 16
clone_size: .
v_call: TRBV2

cdr3_aa: CAEQDNYGYTF
j_call: TRBJ1-2
cdr3_length: 11
clone_size: .
v_call: TRBV6-1

cdr3_aa: CASSAGGASSYNEQFF
j_call: TRBJ2-1
cdr3_length: 16
clone_size: few
v_call: TRBV5-4